This TCR beta chain was found in a study of control samples from healthy donors and cancer patients. This clone was counted once. V lost 1 base, J lost 3 bases, and 4 bases stayed unmatched. The CDR3 runs to 15 residues. Germline V gives CDR1 SGHVS, CDR2 FQNEAQ. Sequenced by immunoSEQ multiplex PCR; TCRdb stores in-frame clones only, minus some. The sample includes over 200,000 clones, more than 65% seen only once; the top ten take 13%. This receptor was identified in a woman aged 55-70 years with lung cancer. The chain uses TRBV7-8 and TRBJ2-7; TRBD2 matches 9 bases. The sequenced sample consisted of PBMCs. Here the CDR3 reads CASSLVASGVYEQYF. Here the CDR3 DNA reads TGTGCCAGCAGCTTAGTCGCTAGCGGGGTCTACGAGCAGTACTTC.